These T cell receptor beta chains were read from a single sample in a study of vaccination effects on CD4 cells after COVID-19. The method was immunoSEQ multiplex PCR; TCRdb's version includes in-frame clones alone and lacks a portion of them. The top ten hold roughly 2% of the sample, which has some 69,000 clones, about 73% seen once. These receptors' targets are unknown. Sequencing used CD4+ T cells from PBMCs cultured without peptide, obtained after COVID-19 vaccination. The receptors here all came from a human donor who received a COVID-19 vaccine. CDR3s include the opening cysteine and the closing phenylalanine or tryptophan. The D gene is left open where the match is weak. Size is stated for part of the rows, as once, few or many counts, or as a class when the clone is expanded.

CDR3: CASSFRTGSSGNTIYF; DNA: TGCGCCAGCAGCTTTCGGACAGGCAGCTCTGGAAACACCATATATTTT; V: TRBV5-1; D: TRBD1; J: TRBJ1-3; size: few
CDR3: CASSYSSVPEAFF; DNA: TGTGCCAGCAGTTACTCGAGTGTACCTGAAGCTTTCTTT; V: TRBV6-2/TRBV6-3; D: NA; J: TRBJ1-1; size: NA
CDR3: CASSFSGTTETQYF; DNA: TGCGCCAGCAGCTTTAGCGGGACAACAGAGACCCAGTACTTC; V: TRBV5-1; D: TRBD2; J: TRBJ2-5; size: NA
CDR3: CASSPVNTEAFF; DNA: TGTGCCAGCAGCCCCGTCAACACTGAAGCTTTCTTT; V: TRBV11-2; D: NA; J: TRBJ1-1; size: NA
CDR3: CASRTPRGANTGELFF; DNA: TGTGCCAGTAGGACACCACGGGGGGCTAACACCGGGGAGCTGTTTTTT; V: TRBV19; D: NA; J: TRBJ2-2; size: NA
CDR3: CASTAERSYDEQFF; DNA: TGTGCCAGCACCGCAGAGAGATCGTACGATGAGCAGTTCTTC; V: TRBV2; D: NA; J: TRBJ2-1; size: few
CDR3: CASSESYNEQFF; DNA: TGCGCCAGCAGTGAGTCGTACAATGAGCAGTTCTTC; V: TRBV10-2; D: NA; J: TRBJ2-1; size: NA
CDR3: CATSDGRKGNSPLHF; DNA: TGTGCCACCAGTGATGGCCGGAAGGGGAATTCACCCCTCCACTTT; V: TRBV24-1; D: NA; J: TRBJ1-6; size: NA
CDR3: CAIKGRTSGMLHGVDTQYF; DNA: TGTGCCATCAAAGGACGGACTAGCGGGATGCTACACGGGGTAGATACGCAGTATTTT; V: TRBV10-3; D: TRBD2; J: TRBJ2-3; size: NA
CDR3: CASSRGGQETQYF; DNA: TGCGCCAGCAGCCGGGGGGGGCAAGAGACCCAGTACTTC; V: TRBV4-1; D: TRBD2; J: TRBJ2-5; size: few
CDR3: CASSSSGANVLTF; DNA: TGTGCCAGCTCATCATCCGGGGCCAACGTCCTGACTTTC; V: TRBV18; D: NA; J: TRBJ2-6; size: NA